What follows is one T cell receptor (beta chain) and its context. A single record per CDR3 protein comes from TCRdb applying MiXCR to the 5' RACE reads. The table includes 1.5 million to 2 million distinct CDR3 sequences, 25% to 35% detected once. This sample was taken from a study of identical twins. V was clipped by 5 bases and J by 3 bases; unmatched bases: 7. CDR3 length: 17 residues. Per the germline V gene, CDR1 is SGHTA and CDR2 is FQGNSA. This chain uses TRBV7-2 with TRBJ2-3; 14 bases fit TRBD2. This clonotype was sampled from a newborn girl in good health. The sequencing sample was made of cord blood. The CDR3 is CASSIGTSGSMTDTQYF. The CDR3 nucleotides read TGTGCCAGCAGCATCGGGACTAGCGGGAGTATGACAGATACGCAGTATTTT. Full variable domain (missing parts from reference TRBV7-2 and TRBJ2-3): GAGVSQSPSNKVTEKGKDVELRCDPISGHTALYWYRQSLGQGLEFLIYFQGNSAPDKSGLPSDRFSAERTGGSVSTLTIQRTQQEDSAVYLCASSIGTSGSMTDTQYFGPGTRLTVL.